The clone carrying this T cell receptor beta chain has a handful of counts. This entry belongs to a study of blood T cell repertoires in COVID-19. Study-wide background: COVID-19 samples, acute and convalescent, were from the United States, Italy and Spain. The analysed material was cDNA or gDNA that came from T cells, B-cell-depleted T cells, or PBMCs.

The participants were between 18 and 89 years old and came from roughly 24 US areas. Participant-reported clinical history was the basis for cohort assignment. V dropped 7 bases and J dropped 4; count of bases not matched to a gene: 10. Germline CDR1 is LNHDA and CDR2 is SQIVND (reference sequence). The CDR3 has 15 amino acids. Measured with immunoSEQ multiplex PCR; TCRdb has only the in-frame clones, and not every one. The table records around 290,000 clones, around 86% of them present only once. The chain joins TRBV19 to TRBJ1-1; 9 bases map to TRBD1. This receptor was obtained from a woman in her late teens or twenties who had recovered from COVID-19. Sequencing was carried out using PBMCs or T cells enriched from blood (not recorded which). CDR3 DNA: TGTGCCAGTACCCCAAACAGGGGGCGCCGCACTGAAGCTTTCTTT. Its protein is CASTPNRGRRTEAFF.